This TCR beta chain is drawn from a study of shared clonotypes between healthy human individuals. Per the germline V gene, CDR1 is SGHTA and CDR2 is FQGNSA. The CDR3 extends over 16 amino acids. J gave up 2 bases and V 6 bases, and 7 bases lay outside the gene matches. Only in-frame clones appear in the TCRdb table, and some are missing; sequencing was by immunoSEQ multiplex PCR. The data contain about 2 million clones, 85% to 95% of them singletons. The chain is built from TRBV7-2 and TRBJ1-5, with 10 bases lining up with TRBD1. The origin of this receptor is a man younger than 35 in good health. Sequenced input: naive CD4+ T cells sorted from blood. Noted subset: CD45RA+ positively selected. The CDR3 nucleotides read TGTGCCAGCAGTCCCGGGACAGGGGCCGGCAATCAGCCCCAGCATTTT. This codes for CASSPGTGAGNQPQHF.